One and the same sample provided the 23 T cell receptor beta chains below, sequenced in a study of blood T cell repertoires in COVID-19. Clones were read by immunoSEQ multiplex PCR, and TCRdb kept only the in-frame ones, dropping some. The sample has about 260,000 clones; 85% to 90% are singletons. Sequences were obtained from PBMCs or T cells enriched from blood (not recorded which). All receptors derive from a woman aged 25 to 45 with acute COVID-19.

The genes are TRBV4-3 and TRBJ2-1; TRBD2 aligns across 12 bases. The J segment lost 0 bases and the V segment lost 5 bases, leaving 8 bases of the junction unmatched. Germline CDR1 reads LGHNA; CDR2 reads YSLEER. The CDR3 extends over 18 amino acids. The CDR3 DNA follows: TGCGCCAGCAGCACCGGGACTAGCGGGCTGAGCTCCTACAATGAGCAGTTCTTC. Its translation: CASSTGTSGLSSYNEQFF.

The V gene is TRBV27, the J gene TRBJ2-3; TRBD1 matches 7 bases. Germline V gene data show CDR1 as MNHEY and CDR2 as SMNVEV (reference sequence). This CDR3 contains 13 residues. V was pared by 8 bases and J by 6 bases, with 8 bases of the junction left unmatched. The chain's CDR3 is CASRSTGRDTQYF. CDR3 in DNA: TGTGCCAGCCGGTCGACAGGGCGTGATACGCAGTATTTT.

This chain links TRBV5-4 with TRBJ2-7; 9 nucleotides line up with TRBD2. CDR3 length: 15 residues. Trimming cost V 3 bases and J 7 bases; bases outside gene matches: 11. The germline gives CDR1 SGHNT, CDR2 YYREEE (reference sequence). Written as DNA, the CDR3 is TGTGCCAGCAGCTCGGGGCTAGCGGGGTTCGGTGAGCAGTACTTC. Residues: CASSSGLAGFGEQYF.

As for this clone: The same CDR3 is also encoded by other DNA sequences in this sample. The chain carries TRBV18 and TRBJ1-5, with 9 bases that match TRBD1. Germline V lookup: CDR1 KGHSH, CDR2 LQKENI. The CDR3 has 16 residues. V was pared by 0 bases and J by 0 bases, with 0 bases of the junction left unmatched. The DNA for the CDR3 is TGTGCCAGCTCACCACCGGGACAGGGTAGCAATCAGCCCCAGCATTTT. Its translation: CASSPPGQGSNQPQHF. The complete variable domain, with remaining parts taken from reference TRBV18 and TRBJ1-5, reads NAGVMQNPRHLVRRRGQEARLRCSPMKGHSHVYWYRQLPEEGLKFMVYLQKENIIDESGMPKERFSAEFPKEGPSILRIQQVVRGDSAAYFCASSPPGQGSNQPQHFGDGTRLSIL.

The gene calls are TRBV27 and TRBJ2-3; unclear D gene. The germline CDR1 and CDR2 sequences are MNHEY and SMNVEV (reference sequence). CDR3 length: 12 amino acids. V lost 4 bases and J 5 bases, leaving 7 bases between the germline ends. This chain's CDR3 is CASSSLLDTQYF. CDR3 bases: TGTGCCAGCAGTTCCCTCTTAGATACGCAGTATTTT.

The chain is built from TRBV24-1 and TRBJ1-2, with unresolved D. V gave up 4 bases and J gave up 10 bases, with 15 bases separating them. CDR3 size: 13 residues. CDR1 is KGHDR and CDR2 is SFDVKD in the germline V gene. In DNA, the CDR3 is TGTGCCACCAGTGACCGGACTGTCGTGGCCTACACCTTC. It codes for CATSDRTVVAYTF.

This clone was seen once. This chain uses TRBV12-3 or TRBV12-4 with TRBJ2-1; no definite D call. This CDR3 region has 13 residues. Trimming stripped 2 bases from V and 7 bases from J, with 9 bases between. CDR3 nucleotides: TGTGCCAGCAGTTTAAACCACGGGAATGAGCAGTTCTTC. Its translation is CASSLNHGNEQFF.

The rearrangement links TRBV7-3 to TRBJ2-2, with 8 positions matching TRBD1. Trimming at V came to 2 bases and at J to 4 bases, leaving 3 bases not matched to a gene. Germline assignment: CDR1 SGHTA and CDR2 FQGTGA. This CDR3 contains 15 residues. The CDR3 DNA reads TGTGCCAGCAGCTTATATACAGGGGGCACCGGGGAGCTGTTTTTT. Residues: CASSLYTGGTGELFF.

This chain connects TRBV27 to TRBJ2-3; D remains unclear. Germline V lookup: CDR1 MNHEY, CDR2 SMNVEV (reference sequence). The CDR3 contains 14 residues. The V and J ends lost 3 bases and 0 bases respectively, with 7 bases between them. In DNA form, the CDR3 reads TGTGCCAGCAGTTTGATGGGCAGCACAGATACGCAGTATTTT. Translation gives CASSLMGSTDTQYF.

As for this clone: Other nucleotide sequences from this sample produce the same CDR3. The V gene is TRBV19, the J gene TRBJ1-5; D gene unclear. V was shortened by 2 bases and J by 2 bases, with 7 bases between the two germline ends. This CDR3 is built from 14 residues. CDR1 and CDR2 from the germline V gene are LNHDA and SQIVND (reference sequence). The CDR3 DNA is TGTGCCAGTAGTATAACCGGGGGCAATCAGCCCCAGCATTTT. This sequence encodes CASSITGGNQPQHF. Looking up the rest from reference TRBV19 and TRBJ1-5 gives the full variable domain: DGGITQSPKYLFRKEGQNVTLSCEQNLNHDAMYWYRQDPGQGLRLIYYSQIVNDFQKGDIAEGYSVSREKKESFPLTVTSAQKNPTAFYLCASSITGGNQPQHFGDGTRLSIL.

The V and J genes are TRBV5-1 and TRBJ2-7; TRBD2 aligns across 7 bases. V dropped 3 bases and J dropped 3; count of bases not matched to a gene: 0. The CDR3 covers 12 residues. Germline-derived CDR1 and CDR2 are SGHRS and YFSETQ. Written as DNA, the CDR3 is TGCGCCAGCAGCTCGGGGGGCTACGAGCAGTACTTC. This encodes CASSSGGYEQYF.

The chain recombines TRBV28 with TRBJ2-3; possible D gene TRBD2, 6 bases. Germline values: CDR1 MDHEN, CDR2 SYDVKM. The V end was cut by 2 bases, the J end by 2 bases, with 11 bases between. The CDR3 consists of 15 residues. DNA for the CDR3: TGTGCCAGCAGTTTAGGGACTCCGATCACAGATACGCAGTATTTT. Protein product: CASSLGTPITDTQYF.

The CDR3 protein is CASSILQGPGELFF. CDR3 nucleotide sequence: TGTGCCAGCAGCATCCTACAGGGACCCGGGGAGCTGTTTTTT. The chain carries TRBV5-4 and TRBJ2-2, with D perhaps matching TRBD1 (6 bases). Germline-derived CDR1 and CDR2 are SGHNT and YYREEE (reference sequence). V lost 4 bases, J lost 6 bases, and 13 bases lay in between. This CDR3 comprises 14 residues.

The genes are TRBV4-1 and TRBJ2-2; 7 nucleotides line up with TRBD1. V lost 1 base to trimming and J lost 5 bases; unmatched junction nucleotides: 10. The germline V gene encodes CDR1 MGHRA and CDR2 YSYEKL. This CDR3 is built from 17 residues. The CDR3 DNA reads as TGCGCCAGCAGCCAAGCCCGCCCGGCAGGGGGAACCGGGGAGCTGTTTTTT. Amino acids: CASSQARPAGGTGELFF.

The chain combines TRBV12-3 or TRBV12-4 with TRBJ1-1; the D is unclear. The CDR3 spans 13 residues. V was pared by 6 bases and J by 1 base, with 9 bases between. The CDR3 region has the DNA TGTGCCAGCAGCCGCGTTCCGAACACTGAAGCTTTCTTT. Encoded protein: CASSRVPNTEAFF.

This chain links TRBV10-3 with TRBJ2-1; 9 bases are a match to TRBD1. This CDR3 comprises 13 residues. V was clipped by 8 bases and J by 7 bases; unmatched bases: 6. Germline CDR1 reads ENHRY; CDR2 reads SYGVKD. CDR3 in DNA: TGTGCCATCTCGGAGGACAGGGGAAATGAGCAGTTCTTC. It codes for CAISEDRGNEQFF.

As for this clone: Germline is not matched at one junction end, which may reflect a read error. V gene TRBV7-6 combines with J gene TRBJ2-7, with 14 bases that match TRBD2. The CDR3 is 16 amino acids. Germline lookup yields CDR1 SGHVS and CDR2 FNYEAQ. The CDR3 DNA follows: TGTGCCAGCAGCTTAGAGACCGGGACTAGCGGGAGCAGGCCGCATTTC. As protein: CASSLETGTSGSRPHF.

The chain links TRBV27 to TRBJ1-1; D is uncertain. Per the germline V gene, CDR1 is MNHEY and CDR2 is SMNVEV (reference sequence). The CDR3 loop spans 15 amino acids. Trimming stripped 3 bases from V and 0 bases from J, with 11 bases between. CDR3 sequence reads: CASSFHSSMNTEAFF. DNA for the CDR3: TGTGCCAGCAGTTTTCACAGTTCCATGAACACTGAAGCTTTCTTT.

The chain employs TRBV11-2 and TRBJ1-1; the D gene is possibly TRBD1 (6 bases). The CDR3 length is 16 residues. Germline V gives CDR1 SGHAT, CDR2 FQNNGV. Trimming took 3 bases from V and 1 from J, leaving 15 bases between them. The CDR3 nucleotides are TGTGCCAGCAGCTTCGCCAGGGGAAGAGGGAACACTGAAGCTTTCTTT. Encoded protein: CASSFARGRGNTEAFF.

The chain has TRBV6-5 and TRBJ1-2; 7 positions match TRBD1. The junction had 5 bases not matched to a gene; V was cut back by 7 bases and J by 3 bases. Germline V gene sequence: CDR1 MNHEY, CDR2 SVGAGI. This CDR3 is built from 13 residues. CDR3 bases: TGTGCCAGCACCAGACAGGGAGACTATGGCTACACCTTC. This gives the protein CASTRQGDYGYTF.

In this sample, this clone turned up once. The chain combines TRBV30 with TRBJ1-1; 8 nucleotides match TRBD1. Germline CDR1 reads GTSNPN; CDR2 reads SVGIG (reference sequence). This CDR3 contains 12 residues. V trimming: 8 bases; J trimming: 5 bases; junction bases outside the gene matches: 7. The CDR3 DNA follows: TGTGCCGGATCGACAGGGGTAACTGAAGCTTTCTTT. It specifies CAGSTGVTEAFF. The full variable domain, in which reference TRBV30 and TRBJ1-1 provide the parts outside the CDR3, is SQTIHQWPATLVQPVGSPLSLECTVEGTSNPNLYWYRQAAGRGLQLLFYSVGIGQISSEVPQNLSASRPQDRQFILSSKKLLLSDSGFYLCAGSTGVTEAFFGQGTRLTVV.

Of note for this clone: Different DNA sequences within this sample yield the same CDR3. The V and J genes are TRBV7-9 and TRBJ2-1; TRBD2 matches 11 bases. In germline, CDR1 is SEHNR, CDR2 FQNEAQ (reference sequence). Trimming removed 1 base from V and 5 bases from J; junction bases left unmatched: 1. CDR3 length equals 15 residues. This chain's CDR3 is CASSLVTSGDNEQFF. The DNA for the CDR3 is TGTGCCAGCAGCTTAGTGACTAGCGGGGACAATGAGCAGTTCTTC.

CDR3 sequence (DNA): TGTGCCAGCAGTGATCTAGCGGGAGCGGCCGGGGAGCTGTTTTTT. Translated: CASSDLAGAAGELFF. The chain joins TRBV2 to TRBJ2-2; 10 nucleotides agree with TRBD2. The CDR3 sequence is 15 residues long. Losses at the gene ends were 3 bases for V and 6 bases for J; bases not matched to a gene: 4. CDR1 is SNHLY and CDR2 is FYNNEI in the germline V gene.